These T cell receptor beta chains were read from a single sample in a study of T cell responses to AZD1222 COVID-19 vaccine. The table came from immunoSEQ multiplex PCR; TCRdb's copy has only in-frame clones and leaves some out. This sample carries fewer than 100,000 clones, almost 90% of them seen once, and the ten largest clones take roughly 15%. This material consisted of peripheral blood, taken 28 days after the second AZD1222 dose. These receptor sequences come from an adult who received the AZD1222 COVID-19 vaccine. Each CDR3 is given with its conserved first and last residue. The D gene is left open where the match is weak.

V gene	J gene	CDR3 length	D gene	CDR3 protein	CDR3 DNA
TRBV24-1	TRBJ2-4	14	TRBD1	CATSDRGGKNIQYF	TGTGCCACGAGCGACAGGGGCGGGAAAAACATTCAGTACTTC
TRBV11-2	TRBJ1-1	14	TRBD1	CASSFSTGVTEAFF	TGTGCCAGCAGCTTTTCGACAGGGGTAACTGAAGCTTTCTTT
TRBV5-5	TRBJ2-7	14	.	CASSRGTDTYEQYF	TGTGCCAGCAGCCGGGGGACAGACACCTACGAGCAGTACTTC
TRBV30	TRBJ1-1	11	.	CAWKANTEAFF	TGTGCCTGGAAGGCAAACACTGAAGCTTTCTTT
TRBV7-3	TRBJ1-6	17	TRBD1	CASSFRGQGTYNSPLHF	TGTGCCAGCAGCTTCCGAGGACAGGGGACCTATAATTCACCCCTCCACTTT
TRBV7-2	TRBJ2-1	15	.	CASGPERVRYNEQFF	TGTGCCAGCGGCCCGGAGAGGGTCCGCTACAATGAGCAGTTCTTC
TRBV28	TRBJ1-2	13	TRBD1	CASGQTGAYGYTF	TGTGCCAGCGGGCAGACAGGGGCGTATGGCTACACCTTC
TRBV19	TRBJ2-7	15	TRBD2	CASSIGYAGGPEQYF	TGTGCCAGTAGTATAGGATACGCGGGAGGGCCGGAGCAGTACTTC
TRBV19	TRBJ2-1	16	.	CASSRIGAGETYTEFF	TGTGCCAGTAGTCGAATCGGAGCAGGGGAAACCTATACGGAGTTCTTC
TRBV5-1	TRBJ1-2	15	.	CASSPAGWGPYGYTF	TGCGCCAGCAGCCCGGCGGGGTGGGGACCCTATGGCTACACCTTC
TRBV5-4	TRBJ1-2	14	.	CASSFGGTRHGYTF	TGTGCCAGCAGCTTCGGTGGGACTCGGCATGGCTACACCTTC
TRBV27	TRBJ2-1	16	.	CASSLTLGTQYNEQFF	TGTGCCAGCAGTTTGACCTTGGGGACTCAATACAATGAGCAGTTCTTC
TRBV7-6	TRBJ2-7	15	TRBD2	CASSLRAGAGVEQYF	TGTGCCAGCAGCTTACGAGCGGGAGCTGGGGTCGAGCAGTACTTC
TRBV11-2	TRBJ1-1	15	.	CASSLYGGLNTEAFF	TGTGCCAGCAGCTTATACGGGGGTCTGAACACTGAAGCTTTCTTT
TRBV6-5	TRBJ2-7	15	TRBD2	CASSYSREDPGEQYF	TGTGCCAGCAGTTATTCACGGGAGGACCCTGGCGAGCAGTACTTC